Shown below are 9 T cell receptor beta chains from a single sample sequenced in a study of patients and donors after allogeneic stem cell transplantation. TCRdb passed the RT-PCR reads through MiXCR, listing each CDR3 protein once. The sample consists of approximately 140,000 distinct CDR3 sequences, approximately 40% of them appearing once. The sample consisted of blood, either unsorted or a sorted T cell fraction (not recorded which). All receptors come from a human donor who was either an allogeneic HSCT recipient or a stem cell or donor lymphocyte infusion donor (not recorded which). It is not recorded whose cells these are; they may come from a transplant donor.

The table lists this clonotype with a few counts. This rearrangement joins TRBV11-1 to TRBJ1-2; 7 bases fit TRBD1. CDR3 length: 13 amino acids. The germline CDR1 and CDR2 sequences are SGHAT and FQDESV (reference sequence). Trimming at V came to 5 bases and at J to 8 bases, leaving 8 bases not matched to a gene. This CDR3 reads CASSPRQGKGYTF. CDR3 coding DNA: TGTGCCAGCAGCCCTAGACAGGGAAAGGGCTACACCTTC.

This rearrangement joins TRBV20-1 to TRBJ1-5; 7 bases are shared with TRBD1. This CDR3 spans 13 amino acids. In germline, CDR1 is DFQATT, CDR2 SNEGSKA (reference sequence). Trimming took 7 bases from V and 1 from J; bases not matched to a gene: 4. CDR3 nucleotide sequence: TGCAGTGGGTCAGGGGGGAGCAATCAGCCCCAGCATTTT. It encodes CSGSGGSNQPQHF.

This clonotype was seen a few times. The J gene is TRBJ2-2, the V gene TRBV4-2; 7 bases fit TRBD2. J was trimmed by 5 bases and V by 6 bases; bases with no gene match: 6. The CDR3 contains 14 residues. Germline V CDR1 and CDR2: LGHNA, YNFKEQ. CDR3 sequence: CASRPGTMTGELFF. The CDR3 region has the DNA TGTGCCAGCAGACCCGGGACTATGACCGGGGAGCTGTTTTTT.

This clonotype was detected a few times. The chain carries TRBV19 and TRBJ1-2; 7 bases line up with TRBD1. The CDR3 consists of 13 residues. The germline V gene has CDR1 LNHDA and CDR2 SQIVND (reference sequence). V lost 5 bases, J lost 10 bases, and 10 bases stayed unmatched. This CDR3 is CASSFGTALDYTF. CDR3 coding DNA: TGTGCCAGTAGTTTCGGGACAGCCTTGGACTACACCTTC.

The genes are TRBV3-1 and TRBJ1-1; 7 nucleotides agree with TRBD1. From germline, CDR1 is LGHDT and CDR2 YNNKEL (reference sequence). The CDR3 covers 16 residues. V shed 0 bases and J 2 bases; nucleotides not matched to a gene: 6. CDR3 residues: CASSQDRGGINTEAFF. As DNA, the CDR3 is TGTGCCAGCAGCCAAGACAGGGGGGGAATAAACACTGAAGCTTTCTTT.

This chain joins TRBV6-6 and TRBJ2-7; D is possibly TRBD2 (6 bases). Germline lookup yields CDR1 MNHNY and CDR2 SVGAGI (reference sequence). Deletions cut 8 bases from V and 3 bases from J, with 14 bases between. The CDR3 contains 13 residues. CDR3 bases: TGTGCCAGCTGCAATGGGGGACTCTACGAGCAGTACTTC. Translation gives CASCNGGLYEQYF.

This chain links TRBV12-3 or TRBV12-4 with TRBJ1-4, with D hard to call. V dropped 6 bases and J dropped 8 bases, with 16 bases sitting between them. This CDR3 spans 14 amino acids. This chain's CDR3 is CASSPVQEPEKLFF. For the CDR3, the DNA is TGTGCCAGCAGCCCAGTCCAGGAACCCGAAAAACTGTTTTTT.

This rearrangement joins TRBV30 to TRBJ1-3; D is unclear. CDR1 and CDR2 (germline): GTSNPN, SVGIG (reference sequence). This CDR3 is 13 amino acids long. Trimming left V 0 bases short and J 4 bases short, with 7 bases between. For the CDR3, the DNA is TGTGCCTGGAGTGTCACAGAAGGAAACACCATATATTTT. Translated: CAWSVTEGNTIYF.

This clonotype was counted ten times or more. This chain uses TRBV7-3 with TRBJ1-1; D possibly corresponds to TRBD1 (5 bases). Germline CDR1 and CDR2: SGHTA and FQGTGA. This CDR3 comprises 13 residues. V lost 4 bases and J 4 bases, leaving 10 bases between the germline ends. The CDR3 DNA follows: TGTGCCAGCAGCTGGTCGGGGGGCACTGAAGCTTTCTTT. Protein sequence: CASSWSGGTEAFF.